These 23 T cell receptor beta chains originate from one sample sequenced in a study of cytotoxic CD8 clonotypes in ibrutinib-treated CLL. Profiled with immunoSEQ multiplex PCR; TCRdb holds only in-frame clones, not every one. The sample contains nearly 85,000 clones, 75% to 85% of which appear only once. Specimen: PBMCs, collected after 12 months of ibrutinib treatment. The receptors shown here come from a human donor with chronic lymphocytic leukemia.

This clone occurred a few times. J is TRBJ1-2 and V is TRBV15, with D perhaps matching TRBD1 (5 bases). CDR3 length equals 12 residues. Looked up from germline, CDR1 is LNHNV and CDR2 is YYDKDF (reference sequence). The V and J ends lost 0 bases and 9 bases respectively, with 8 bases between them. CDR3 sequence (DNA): TGTGCCACCAGCAGAGAGGGACTCAGCTACACCTTC. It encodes CATSREGLSYTF.

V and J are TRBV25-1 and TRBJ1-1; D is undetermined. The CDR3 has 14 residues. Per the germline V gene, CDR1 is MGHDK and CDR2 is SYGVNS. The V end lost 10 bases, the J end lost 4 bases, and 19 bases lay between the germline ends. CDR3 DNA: TGTGCCACCCCAACCAGGAGTAAGGGCACTGAAGCTTTCTTT. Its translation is CATPTRSKGTEAFF.

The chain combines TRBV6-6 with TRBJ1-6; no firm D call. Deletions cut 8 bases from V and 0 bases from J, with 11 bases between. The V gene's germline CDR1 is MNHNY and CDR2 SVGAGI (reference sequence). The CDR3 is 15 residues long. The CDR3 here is CASLGSSSYNSPLHF. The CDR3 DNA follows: TGTGCCAGCTTAGGCAGCAGCTCCTATAATTCACCCCTCCACTTT.

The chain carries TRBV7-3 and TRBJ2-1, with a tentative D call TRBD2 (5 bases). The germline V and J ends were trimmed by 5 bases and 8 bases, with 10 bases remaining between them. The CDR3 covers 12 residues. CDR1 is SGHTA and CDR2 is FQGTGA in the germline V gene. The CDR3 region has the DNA TGTGCCAGCAGCCCCCCCGGGGATGAGCAGTTCTTC. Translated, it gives CASSPPGDEQFF.

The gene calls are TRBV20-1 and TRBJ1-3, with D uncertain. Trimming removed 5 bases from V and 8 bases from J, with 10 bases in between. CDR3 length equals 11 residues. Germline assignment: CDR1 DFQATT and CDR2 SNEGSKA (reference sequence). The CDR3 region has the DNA TGCAGTGCTCCCGAGGCGGACACCATATATTTT. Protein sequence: CSAPEADTIYF.

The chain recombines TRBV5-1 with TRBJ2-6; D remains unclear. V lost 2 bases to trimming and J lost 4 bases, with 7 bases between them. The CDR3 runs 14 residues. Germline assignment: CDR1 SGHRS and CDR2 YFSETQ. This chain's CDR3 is CASSFNSGANVLTF. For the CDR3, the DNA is TGCGCCAGCAGCTTTAATTCGGGGGCCAACGTCCTGACTTTC.

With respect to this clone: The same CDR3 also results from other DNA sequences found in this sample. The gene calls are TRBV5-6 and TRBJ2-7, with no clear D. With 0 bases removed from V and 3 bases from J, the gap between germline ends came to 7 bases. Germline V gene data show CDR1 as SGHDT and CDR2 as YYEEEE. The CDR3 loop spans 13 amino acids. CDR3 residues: CASSLAGSYEQYF. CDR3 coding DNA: TGTGCCAGCAGCTTGGCCGGCAGCTACGAGCAGTACTTC.

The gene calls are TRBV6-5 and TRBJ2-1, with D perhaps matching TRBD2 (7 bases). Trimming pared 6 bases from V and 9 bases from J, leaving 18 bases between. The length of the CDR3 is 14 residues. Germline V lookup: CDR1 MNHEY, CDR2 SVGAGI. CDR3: CASRLGGGGGEQFF. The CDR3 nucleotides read TGTGCCAGCAGACTCGGTGGGGGCGGGGGTGAGCAGTTCTTC.

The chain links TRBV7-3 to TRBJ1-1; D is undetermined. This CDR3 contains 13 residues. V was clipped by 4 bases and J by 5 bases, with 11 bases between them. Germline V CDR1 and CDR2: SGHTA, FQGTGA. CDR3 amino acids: CASSYQSDTEAFF. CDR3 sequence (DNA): TGTGCCAGCAGCTACCAGAGTGATACTGAAGCTTTCTTT.

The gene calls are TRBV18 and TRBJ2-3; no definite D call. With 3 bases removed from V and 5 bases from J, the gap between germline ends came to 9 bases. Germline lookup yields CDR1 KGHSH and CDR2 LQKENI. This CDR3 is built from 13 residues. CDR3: CASSPPGVDTQYF. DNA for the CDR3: TGTGCCAGCTCACCCCCTGGCGTAGATACGCAGTATTTT.

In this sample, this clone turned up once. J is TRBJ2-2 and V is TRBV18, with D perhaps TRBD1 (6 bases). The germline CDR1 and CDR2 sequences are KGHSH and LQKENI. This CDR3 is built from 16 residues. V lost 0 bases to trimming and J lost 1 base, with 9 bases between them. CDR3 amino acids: CASSPPGAGNTGELFF. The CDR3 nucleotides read TGTGCCAGCTCACCACCGGGGGCAGGGAACACCGGGGAGCTGTTTTTT.

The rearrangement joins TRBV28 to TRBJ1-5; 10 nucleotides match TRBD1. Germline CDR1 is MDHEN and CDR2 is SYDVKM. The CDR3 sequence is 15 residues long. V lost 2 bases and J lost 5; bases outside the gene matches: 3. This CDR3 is CASSLTGQGYQPQHF. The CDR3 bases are TGTGCCAGCAGTTTAACGGGACAGGGGTATCAGCCCCAGCATTTT.

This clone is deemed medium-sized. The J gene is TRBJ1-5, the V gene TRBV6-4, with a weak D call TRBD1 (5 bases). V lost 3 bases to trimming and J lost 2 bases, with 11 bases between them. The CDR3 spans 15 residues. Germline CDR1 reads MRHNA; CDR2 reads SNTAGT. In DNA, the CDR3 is TGTGCCAGCAGTGAGGCCGGGGGAGGCAATCAGCCCCAGCATTTT. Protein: CASSEAGGGNQPQHF.

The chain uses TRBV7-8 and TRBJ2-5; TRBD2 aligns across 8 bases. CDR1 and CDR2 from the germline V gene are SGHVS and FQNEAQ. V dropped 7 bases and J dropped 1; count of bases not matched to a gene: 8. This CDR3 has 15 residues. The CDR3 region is CASTYSGAPQETQYF. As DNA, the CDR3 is TGTGCCAGCACCTATAGCGGGGCTCCCCAAGAGACCCAGTACTTC.

CDR3 sequence reads: CASGESHSTDTQYF. The CDR3 coding sequence is TGTGCCAGCGGGGAGAGCCACTCCACAGATACGCAGTATTTT. The rearrangement uses TRBV2 and TRBJ2-3; possible D gene TRBD2, 5 bases. The CDR3 is 14 residues long. Trimming removed 8 bases at V and 2 bases at J, with 14 bases between. In germline, CDR1 is SNHLY, CDR2 FYNNEI.

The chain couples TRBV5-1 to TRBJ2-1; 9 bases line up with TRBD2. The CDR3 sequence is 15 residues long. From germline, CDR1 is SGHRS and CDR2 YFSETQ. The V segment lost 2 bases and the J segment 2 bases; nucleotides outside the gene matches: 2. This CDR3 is CASSFVAGAYNEQFF. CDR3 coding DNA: TGCGCCAGCAGCTTTGTAGCGGGAGCCTACAATGAGCAGTTCTTC.

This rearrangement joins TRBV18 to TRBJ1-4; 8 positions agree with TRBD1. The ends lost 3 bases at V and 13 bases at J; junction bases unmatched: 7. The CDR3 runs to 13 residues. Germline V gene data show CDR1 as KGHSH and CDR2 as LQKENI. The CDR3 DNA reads TGTGCCAGCTCACCGGACAGGGCCAAAAGACTGTTTTTT. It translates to CASSPDRAKRLFF.

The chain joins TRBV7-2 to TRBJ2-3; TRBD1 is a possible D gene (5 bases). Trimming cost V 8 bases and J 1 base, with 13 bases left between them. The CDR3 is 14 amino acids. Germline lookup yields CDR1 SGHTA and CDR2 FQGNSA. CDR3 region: CASGAQAGTDTQYF. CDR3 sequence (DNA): TGTGCCAGCGGGGCACAGGCGGGCACAGATACGCAGTATTTT.

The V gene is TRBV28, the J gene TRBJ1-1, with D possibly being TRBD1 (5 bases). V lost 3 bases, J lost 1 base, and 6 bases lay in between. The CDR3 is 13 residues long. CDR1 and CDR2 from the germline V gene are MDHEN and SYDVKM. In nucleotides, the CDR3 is TGTGCCAGCAGTTTGAGGGGGAACACTGAAGCTTTCTTT. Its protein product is CASSLRGNTEAFF.

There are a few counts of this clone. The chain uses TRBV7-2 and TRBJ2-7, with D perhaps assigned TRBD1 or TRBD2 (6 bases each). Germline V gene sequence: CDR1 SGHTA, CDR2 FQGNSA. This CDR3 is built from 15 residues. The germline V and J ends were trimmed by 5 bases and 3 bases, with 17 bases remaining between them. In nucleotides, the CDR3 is TGTGCCAGCAGCCAAACGGGGGCCCTCGGCTACGAGCAGTACTTC. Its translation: CASSQTGALGYEQYF.

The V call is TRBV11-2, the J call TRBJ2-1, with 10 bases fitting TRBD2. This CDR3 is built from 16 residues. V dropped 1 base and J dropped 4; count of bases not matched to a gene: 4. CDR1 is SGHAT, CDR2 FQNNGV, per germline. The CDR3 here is CASSLGGSGRYNEQFF. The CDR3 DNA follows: TGTGCCAGCAGCTTAGGGGGTAGCGGGAGGTACAATGAGCAGTTCTTC.

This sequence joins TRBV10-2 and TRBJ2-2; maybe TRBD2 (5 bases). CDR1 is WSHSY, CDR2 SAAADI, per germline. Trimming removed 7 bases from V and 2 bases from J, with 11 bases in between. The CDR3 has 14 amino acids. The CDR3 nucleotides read TGCGCCAGCAAGGAGGCCGCCAACACCGGGGAGCTGTTTTTT. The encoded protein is CASKEAANTGELFF.

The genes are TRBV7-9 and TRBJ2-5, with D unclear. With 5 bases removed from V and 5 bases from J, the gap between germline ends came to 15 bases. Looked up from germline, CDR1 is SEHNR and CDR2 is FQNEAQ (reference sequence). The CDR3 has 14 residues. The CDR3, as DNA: TGTGCCAGCAGCCCCGGCGGTTGGTGGGAGACCCAGTACTTC. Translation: CASSPGGWWETQYF.